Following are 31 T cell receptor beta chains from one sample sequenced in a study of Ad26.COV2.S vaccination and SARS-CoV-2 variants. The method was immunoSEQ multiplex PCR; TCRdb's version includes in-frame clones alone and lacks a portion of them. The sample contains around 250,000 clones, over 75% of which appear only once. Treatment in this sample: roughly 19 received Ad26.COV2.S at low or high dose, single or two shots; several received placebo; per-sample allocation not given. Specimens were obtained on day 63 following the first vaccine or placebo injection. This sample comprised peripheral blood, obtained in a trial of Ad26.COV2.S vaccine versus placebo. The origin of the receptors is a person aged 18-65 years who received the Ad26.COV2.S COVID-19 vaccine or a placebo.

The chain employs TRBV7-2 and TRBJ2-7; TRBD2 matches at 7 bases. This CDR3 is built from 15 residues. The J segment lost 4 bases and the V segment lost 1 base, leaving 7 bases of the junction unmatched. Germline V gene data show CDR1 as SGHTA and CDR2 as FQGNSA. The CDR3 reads CASSLGAGRQYEQYF. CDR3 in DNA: TGTGCCAGCAGCTTAGGTGCCGGGAGGCAATACGAGCAGTACTTC.

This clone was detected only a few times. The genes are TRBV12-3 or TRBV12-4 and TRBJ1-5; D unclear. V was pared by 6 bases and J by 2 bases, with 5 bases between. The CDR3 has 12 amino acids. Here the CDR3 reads CASRRGNQPQHF. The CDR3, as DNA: TGTGCCAGCAGGCGGGGCAATCAGCCCCAGCATTTT.

DNA for the CDR3: TGTGCCAGCAGCTCAAGACGACAGAGCATCTCTGGAAACACCATATATTTT. Amino acids: CASSSRRQSISGNTIYF. V usage is TRBV11-2 and J usage is TRBJ1-3; possibly TRBD1 for D (5 bases). V was shortened by 4 bases and J by 0 bases, with 16 bases between the two germline ends. This CDR3 is built from 17 residues. Germline CDR1 SGHAT, CDR2 FQNNGV.

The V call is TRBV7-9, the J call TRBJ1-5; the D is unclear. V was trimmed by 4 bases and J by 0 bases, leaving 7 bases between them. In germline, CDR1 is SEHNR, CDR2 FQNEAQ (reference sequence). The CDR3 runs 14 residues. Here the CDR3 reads CASSSQSSNQPQHF. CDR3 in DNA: TGTGCCAGCAGCTCCCAATCTAGCAATCAGCCCCAGCATTTT.

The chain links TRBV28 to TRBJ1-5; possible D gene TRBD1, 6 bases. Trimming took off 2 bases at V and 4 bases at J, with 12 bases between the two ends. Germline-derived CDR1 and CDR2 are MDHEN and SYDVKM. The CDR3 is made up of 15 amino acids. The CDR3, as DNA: TGTGCCAGCAGTTTAACGGCAAGGGGGAATCAGCCCCAGCATTTT. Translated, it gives CASSLTARGNQPQHF.

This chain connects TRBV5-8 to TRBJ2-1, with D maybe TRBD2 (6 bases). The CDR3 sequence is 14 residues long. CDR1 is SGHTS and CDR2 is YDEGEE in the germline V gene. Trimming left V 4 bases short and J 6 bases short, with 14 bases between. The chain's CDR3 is CASSRDSDRNEQFF. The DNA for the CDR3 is TGTGCCAGCAGCCGGGACTCCGACCGCAATGAGCAGTTCTTC.

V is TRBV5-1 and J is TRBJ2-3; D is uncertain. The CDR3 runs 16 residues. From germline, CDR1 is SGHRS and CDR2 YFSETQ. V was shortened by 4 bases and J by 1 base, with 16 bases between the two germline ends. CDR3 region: CASSPGPLVGTDTQYF. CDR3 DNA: TGCGCCAGCAGCCCCGGACCCCTGGTTGGCACAGATACGCAGTATTTT. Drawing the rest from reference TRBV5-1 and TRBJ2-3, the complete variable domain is KAGVTQTPRYLIKTRGQQVTLSCSPISGHRSVSWYQQTPGQGLQFLFEYFSETQRNKGNFPGRFSGRQFSNSRSEMNVSTLELGDSALYLCASSPGPLVGTDTQYFGPGTRLTVL.

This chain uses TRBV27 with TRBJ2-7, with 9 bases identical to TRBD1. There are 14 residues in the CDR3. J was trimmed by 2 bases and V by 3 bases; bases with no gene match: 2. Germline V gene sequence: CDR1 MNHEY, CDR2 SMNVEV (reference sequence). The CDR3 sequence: CASSLGQGPYEQYF. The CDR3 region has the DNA TGTGCCAGCAGTTTGGGACAGGGACCCTACGAGCAGTACTTC.

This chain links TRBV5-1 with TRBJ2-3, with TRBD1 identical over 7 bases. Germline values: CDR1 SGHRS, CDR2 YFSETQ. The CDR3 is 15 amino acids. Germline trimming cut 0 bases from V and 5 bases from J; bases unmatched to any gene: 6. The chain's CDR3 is CASSLGLTGVDTQYF. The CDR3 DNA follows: TGCGCCAGCAGCTTGGGACTTACAGGGGTAGATACGCAGTATTTT. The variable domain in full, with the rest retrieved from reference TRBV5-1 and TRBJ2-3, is KAGVTQTPRYLIKTRGQQVTLSCSPISGHRSVSWYQQTPGQGLQFLFEYFSETQRNKGNFPGRFSGRQFSNSRSEMNVSTLELGDSALYLCASSLGLTGVDTQYFGPGTRLTVL.

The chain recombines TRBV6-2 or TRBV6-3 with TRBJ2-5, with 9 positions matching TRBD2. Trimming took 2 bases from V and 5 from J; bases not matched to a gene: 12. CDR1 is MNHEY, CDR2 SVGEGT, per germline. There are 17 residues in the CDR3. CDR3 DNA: TGTGCCAGCAGTTACGACATAGGGCGGGAGGGCCCCGAGACCCAGTACTTC. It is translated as CASSYDIGREGPETQYF.

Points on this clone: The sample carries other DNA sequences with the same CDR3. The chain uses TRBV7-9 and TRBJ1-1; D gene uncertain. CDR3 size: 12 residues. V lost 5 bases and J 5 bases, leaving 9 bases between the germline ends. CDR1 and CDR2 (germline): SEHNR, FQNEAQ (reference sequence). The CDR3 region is CASSPPRTEAFF. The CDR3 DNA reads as TGTGCCAGCAGCCCGCCGCGGACTGAAGCTTTCTTT.

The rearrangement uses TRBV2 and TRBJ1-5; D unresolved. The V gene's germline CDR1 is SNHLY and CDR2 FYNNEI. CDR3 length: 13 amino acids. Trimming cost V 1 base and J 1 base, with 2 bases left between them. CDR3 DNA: TGTGCCAGCAGTGAAGGGAGCAATCAGCCCCAGCATTTT. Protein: CASSEGSNQPQHF.

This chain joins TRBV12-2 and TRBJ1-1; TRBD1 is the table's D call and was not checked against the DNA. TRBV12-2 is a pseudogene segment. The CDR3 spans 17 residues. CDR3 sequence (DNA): TGTGCAAGTCGCCCACGTAGGGACAGGGCTTTGAACACTGAAGCTTTCTTT. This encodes CASRPRRDRALNTEAFF.

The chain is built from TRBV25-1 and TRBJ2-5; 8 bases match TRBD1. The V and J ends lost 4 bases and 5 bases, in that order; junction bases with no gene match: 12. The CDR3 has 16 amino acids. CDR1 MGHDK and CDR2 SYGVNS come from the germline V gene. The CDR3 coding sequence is TGTGCCAGCAGTGCCTCACCGGGACAGGCTGTGGAGACCCAGTACTTC. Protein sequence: CASSASPGQAVETQYF.

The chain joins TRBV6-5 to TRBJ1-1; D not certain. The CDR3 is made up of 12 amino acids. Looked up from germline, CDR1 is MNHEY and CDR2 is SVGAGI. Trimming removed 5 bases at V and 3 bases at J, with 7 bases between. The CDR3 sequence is CASSQDYTEAFF. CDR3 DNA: TGTGCCAGCAGTCAGGATTACACTGAAGCTTTCTTT.

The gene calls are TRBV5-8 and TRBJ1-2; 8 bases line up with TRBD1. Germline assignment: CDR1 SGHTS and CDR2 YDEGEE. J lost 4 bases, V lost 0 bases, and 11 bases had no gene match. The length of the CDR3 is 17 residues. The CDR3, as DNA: TGTGCCAGCAGCTTGGGACAGGGGCGTCCCTGGCTCTATGGCTACACCTTC. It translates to CASSLGQGRPWLYGYTF.

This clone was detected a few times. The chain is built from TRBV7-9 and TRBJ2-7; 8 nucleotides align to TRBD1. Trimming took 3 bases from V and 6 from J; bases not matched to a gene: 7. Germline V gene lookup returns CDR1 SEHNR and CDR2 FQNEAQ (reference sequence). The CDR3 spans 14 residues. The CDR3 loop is CASSLEGQGAEQYF. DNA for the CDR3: TGTGCCAGCAGCTTGGAGGGCCAGGGGGCCGAGCAGTACTTC.

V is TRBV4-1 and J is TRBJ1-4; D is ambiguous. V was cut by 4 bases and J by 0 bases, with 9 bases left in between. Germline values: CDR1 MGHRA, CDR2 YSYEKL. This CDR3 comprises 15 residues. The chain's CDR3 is CASSRYITTNEKLFF. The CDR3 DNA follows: TGCGCCAGCAGCCGGTACATAACAACTAATGAAAAACTGTTTTTT.

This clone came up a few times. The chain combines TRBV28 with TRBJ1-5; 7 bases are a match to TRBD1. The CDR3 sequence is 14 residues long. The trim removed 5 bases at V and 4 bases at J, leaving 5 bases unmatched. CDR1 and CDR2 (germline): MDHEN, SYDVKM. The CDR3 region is CASSPGQTNQPQHF. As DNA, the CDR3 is TGTGCCAGCAGTCCGGGACAGACTAATCAGCCCCAGCATTTT.

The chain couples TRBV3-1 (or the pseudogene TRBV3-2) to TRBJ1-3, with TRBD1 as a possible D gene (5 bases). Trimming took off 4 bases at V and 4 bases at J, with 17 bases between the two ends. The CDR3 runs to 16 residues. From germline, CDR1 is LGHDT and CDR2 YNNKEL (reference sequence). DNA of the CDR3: TGTGCCAGCAGCCTGGCGGGCTTAGGGGCCGGAAACACCATATATTTT. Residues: CASSLAGLGAGNTIYF.

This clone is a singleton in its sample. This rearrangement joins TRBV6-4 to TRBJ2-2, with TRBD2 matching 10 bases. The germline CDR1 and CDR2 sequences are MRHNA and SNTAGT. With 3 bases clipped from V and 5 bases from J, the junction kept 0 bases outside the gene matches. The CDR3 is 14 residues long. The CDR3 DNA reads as TGTGCCAGCAGTGAACTAGCGGGAACCGGGGAGCTGTTTTTT. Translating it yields CASSELAGTGELFF.

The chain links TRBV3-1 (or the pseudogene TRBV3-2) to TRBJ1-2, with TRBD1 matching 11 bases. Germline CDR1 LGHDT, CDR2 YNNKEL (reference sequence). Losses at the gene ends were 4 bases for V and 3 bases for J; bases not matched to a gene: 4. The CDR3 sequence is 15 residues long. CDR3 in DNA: TGTGCCAGCAGCCCCAGGGGACAGGGGGACTATGGCTACACCTTC. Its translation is CASSPRGQGDYGYTF.

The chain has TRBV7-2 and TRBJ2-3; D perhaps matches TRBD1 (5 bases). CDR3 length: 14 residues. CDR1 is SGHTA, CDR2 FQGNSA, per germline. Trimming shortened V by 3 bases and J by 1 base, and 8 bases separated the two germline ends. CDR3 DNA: TGTGCCAGCAGCTTGGACACCGGCACAGATACGCAGTATTTT. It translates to CASSLDTGTDTQYF.

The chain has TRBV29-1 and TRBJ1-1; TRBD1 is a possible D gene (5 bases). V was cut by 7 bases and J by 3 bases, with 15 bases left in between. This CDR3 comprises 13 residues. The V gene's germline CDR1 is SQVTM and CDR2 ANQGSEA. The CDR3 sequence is CSARHWGDTEAFF. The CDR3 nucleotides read TGCAGCGCAAGACACTGGGGCGACACTGAAGCTTTCTTT.

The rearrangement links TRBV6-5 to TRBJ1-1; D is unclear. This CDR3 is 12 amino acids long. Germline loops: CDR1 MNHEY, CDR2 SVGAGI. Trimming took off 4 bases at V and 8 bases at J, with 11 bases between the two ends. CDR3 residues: CASSSDTREAFF. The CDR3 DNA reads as TGTGCCAGCAGTTCCGACACTCGAGAAGCTTTCTTT.

The DNA of the CDR3 is TGTGCCACCAGTCCTAGCGGGAACACCGGGGAGCTGTTTTTT. Residues: CATSPSGNTGELFF. The rearrangement links TRBV24-1 to TRBJ2-2, with 7 bases matching TRBD2. The V gene's germline CDR1 is KGHDR and CDR2 SFDVKD. With 6 bases clipped from V and 1 base from J, the junction kept 1 base outside the gene matches. The CDR3 has 14 amino acids.

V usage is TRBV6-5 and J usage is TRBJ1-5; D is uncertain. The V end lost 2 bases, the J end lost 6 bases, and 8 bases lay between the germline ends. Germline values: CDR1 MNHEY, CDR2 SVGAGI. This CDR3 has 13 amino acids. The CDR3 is CASSYERTQPQHF. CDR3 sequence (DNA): TGTGCCAGCAGTTACGAACGGACTCAGCCCCAGCATTTT.

The CDR3 bases are TGTGCCAGCAGTGAATTATCGGAGGGGAGGGAATATGGCTACACCTTC. It encodes CASSELSEGREYGYTF. V usage is TRBV25-1 and J usage is TRBJ1-2, with D tentatively TRBD1 (5 bases). The CDR3 sequence is 16 residues long. V was trimmed by 1 base and J by 5 bases, leaving 17 bases between them. The germline V gene encodes CDR1 MGHDK and CDR2 SYGVNS.

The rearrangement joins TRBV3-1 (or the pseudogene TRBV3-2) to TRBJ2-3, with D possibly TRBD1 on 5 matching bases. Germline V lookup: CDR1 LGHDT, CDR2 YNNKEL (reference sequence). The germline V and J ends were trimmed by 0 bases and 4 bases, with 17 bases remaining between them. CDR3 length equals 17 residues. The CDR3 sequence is CASSQDLGSRVADTQYF. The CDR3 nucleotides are TGTGCCAGCAGCCAAGATCTTGGCTCCAGGGTCGCAGATACGCAGTATTTT.

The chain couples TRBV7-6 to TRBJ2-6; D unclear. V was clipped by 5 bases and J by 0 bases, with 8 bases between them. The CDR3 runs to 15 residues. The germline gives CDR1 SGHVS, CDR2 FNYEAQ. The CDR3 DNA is TGTGCCAGCAGCGGCGTACGCTCTGGGGCCAACGTCCTGACTTTC. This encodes CASSGVRSGANVLTF.

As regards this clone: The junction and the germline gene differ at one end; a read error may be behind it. CDR3 DNA: TGTGCTAGCAGCCTCCGGGACGGTGCACCCTACGAGCAGTACTTC. Amino acid sequence: CASSLRDGAPYEQYF. V and J are TRBV7-7 and TRBJ2-7, with D perhaps being TRBD1 or TRBD2 (5 bases each). Germline-derived CDR1 and CDR2 are SSHAT and FNYEAQ (reference sequence). This CDR3 is 15 amino acids long. Together with reference TRBV7-7 and TRBJ2-7, the CDR3 gives the full variable domain: GAGVSQSPRYKVTKRGQDVTLRCDPISSHATLYWYQQALGQGPEFLTYFNYEAQPDKSGLPSDRFSAERPEGSISTLTIQRTEQRDSAMYRCASSLRDGAPYEQYFGPGTRLTVT.